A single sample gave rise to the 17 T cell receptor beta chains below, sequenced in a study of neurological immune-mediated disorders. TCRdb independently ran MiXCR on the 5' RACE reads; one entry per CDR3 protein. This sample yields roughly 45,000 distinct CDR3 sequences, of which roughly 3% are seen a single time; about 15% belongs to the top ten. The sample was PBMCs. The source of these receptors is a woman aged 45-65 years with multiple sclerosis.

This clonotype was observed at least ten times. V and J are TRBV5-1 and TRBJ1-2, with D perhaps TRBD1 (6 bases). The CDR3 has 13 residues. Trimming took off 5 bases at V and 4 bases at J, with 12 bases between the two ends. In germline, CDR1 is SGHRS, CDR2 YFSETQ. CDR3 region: CASSLDRSYGYTF. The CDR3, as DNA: TGCGCCAGCAGTTTAGACAGGAGCTATGGCTACACCTTC.

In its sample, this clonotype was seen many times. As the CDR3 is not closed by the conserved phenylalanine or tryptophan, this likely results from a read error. DNA of the CDR3: TGTGCCAGCAGTTTTACCGCTGGCACAGATACGCAGTATATT. Residues: CASSFTAGTDTQYI. The chain has TRBV27 and TRBJ2-3; D is undetermined. Trimming removed 3 bases at V and 1 base at J, with 8 bases between. This CDR3 spans 14 amino acids. The germline V gene has CDR1 MNHEY and CDR2 SMNVEV (reference sequence).

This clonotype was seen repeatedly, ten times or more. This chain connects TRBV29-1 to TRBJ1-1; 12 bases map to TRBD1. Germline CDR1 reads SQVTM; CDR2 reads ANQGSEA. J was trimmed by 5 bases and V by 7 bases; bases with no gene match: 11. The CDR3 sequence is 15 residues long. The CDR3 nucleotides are TGCAGCGCCGGCTTTCCGGGACAGGGGGCAACTGAAGCTTTCTTT. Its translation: CSAGFPGQGATEAFF.

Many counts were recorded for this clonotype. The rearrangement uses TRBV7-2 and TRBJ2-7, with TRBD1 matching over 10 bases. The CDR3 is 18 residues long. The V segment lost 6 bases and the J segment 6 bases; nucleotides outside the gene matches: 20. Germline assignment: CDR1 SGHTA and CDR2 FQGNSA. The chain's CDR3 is CASSPKQTGPGQGTEQYF. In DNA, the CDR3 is TGTGCCAGCAGTCCCAAGCAAACCGGCCCGGGACAGGGGACCGAGCAGTACTTC.

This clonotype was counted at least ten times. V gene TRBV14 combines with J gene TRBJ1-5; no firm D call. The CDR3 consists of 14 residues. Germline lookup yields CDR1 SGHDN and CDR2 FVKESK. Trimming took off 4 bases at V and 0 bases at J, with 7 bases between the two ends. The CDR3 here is CASSRQNSNQPQHF. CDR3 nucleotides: TGTGCCAGCAGCCGCCAGAATAGCAATCAGCCCCAGCATTTT.

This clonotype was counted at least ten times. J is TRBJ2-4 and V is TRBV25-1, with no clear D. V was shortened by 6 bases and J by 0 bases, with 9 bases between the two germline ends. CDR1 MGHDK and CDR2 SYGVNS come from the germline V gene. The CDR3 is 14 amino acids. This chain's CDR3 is CASRRTVAKNIQYF. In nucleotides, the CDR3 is TGTGCCAGCAGAAGAACAGTAGCCAAAAACATTCAGTACTTC.

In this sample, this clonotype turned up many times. As DNA, the CDR3 is TGTGCCAGCAACCAAGCGGGAGACCCTGGGGCCAACGTCCTGACTTTC. This codes for CASNQAGDPGANVLTF. The rearrangement joins TRBV6-6 to TRBJ2-6; 8 bases align to TRBD2. The CDR3 is made up of 16 amino acids. J was trimmed by 2 bases and V by 7 bases; bases with no gene match: 7. Germline CDR1 reads MNHNY; CDR2 reads SVGAGI (reference sequence).

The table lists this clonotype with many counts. The CDR3 nucleotides read TGTGCCAGCAGCCGACAGGGCGGAATCACTGAAGCTTTCTTT. Translating gives CASSRQGGITEAFF. The chain employs TRBV3-1 and TRBJ1-1; 7 bases align to TRBD1. CDR1 and CDR2 from the germline V gene are LGHDT and YNNKEL (reference sequence). The CDR3 totals 14 residues. V dropped 4 bases and J dropped 4; count of bases not matched to a gene: 6.

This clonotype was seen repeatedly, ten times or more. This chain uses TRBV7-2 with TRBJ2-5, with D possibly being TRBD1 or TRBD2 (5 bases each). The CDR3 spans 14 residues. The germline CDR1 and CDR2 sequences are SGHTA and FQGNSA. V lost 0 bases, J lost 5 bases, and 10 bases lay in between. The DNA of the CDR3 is TGTGCCAGCAGCTTAGCGAGGGGCCAGGAGACCCAGTACTTC. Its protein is CASSLARGQETQYF. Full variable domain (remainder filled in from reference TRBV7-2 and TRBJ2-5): GAGVSQSPSNKVTEKGKDVELRCDPISGHTALYWYRQSLGQGLEFLIYFQGNSAPDKSGLPSDRFSAERTGGSVSTLTIQRTQQEDSAVYLCASSLARGQETQYFGPGTRLLVL.

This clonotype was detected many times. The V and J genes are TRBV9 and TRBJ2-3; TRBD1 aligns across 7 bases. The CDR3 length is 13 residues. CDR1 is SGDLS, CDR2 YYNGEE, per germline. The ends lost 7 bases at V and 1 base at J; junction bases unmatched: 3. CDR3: CASGTAGTDTQYF. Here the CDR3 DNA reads TGTGCCAGCGGGACAGCGGGCACAGATACGCAGTATTTT. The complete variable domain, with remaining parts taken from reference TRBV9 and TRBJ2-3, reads DSGVTQTPKHLITATGQRVTLRCSPRSGDLSVYWYQQSLDQGLQFLIQYYNGEERAKGNILERFSAQQFPDLHSELNLSSLELGDSALYFCASGTAGTDTQYFGPGTRLTVL.

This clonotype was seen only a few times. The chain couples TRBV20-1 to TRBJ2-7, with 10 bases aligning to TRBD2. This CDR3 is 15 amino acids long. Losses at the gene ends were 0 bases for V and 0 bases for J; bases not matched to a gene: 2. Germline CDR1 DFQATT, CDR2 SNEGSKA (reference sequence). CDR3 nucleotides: TGCAGTGCTAGAGAAGCGGGGGGGAGCTCCTACGAGCAGTACGTC. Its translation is CSAREAGGSSYEQYV.

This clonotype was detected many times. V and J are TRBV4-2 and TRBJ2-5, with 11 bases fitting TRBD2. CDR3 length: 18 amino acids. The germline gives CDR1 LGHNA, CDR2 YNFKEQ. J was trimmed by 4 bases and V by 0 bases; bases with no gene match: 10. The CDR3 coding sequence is TGTGCCAGCAGCCAAGACCCTTGGCTAGCGGGAGGCTTAGAGACCCAGTACTTC. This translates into CASSQDPWLAGGLETQYF.

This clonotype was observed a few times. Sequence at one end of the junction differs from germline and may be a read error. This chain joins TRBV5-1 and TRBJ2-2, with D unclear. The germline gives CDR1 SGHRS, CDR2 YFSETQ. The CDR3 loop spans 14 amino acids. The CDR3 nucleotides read TGCGCCAGCAGCGCCGACGGCTACACCGGAGAGCTGTTTTTT. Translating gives CASSADGYTGELFF. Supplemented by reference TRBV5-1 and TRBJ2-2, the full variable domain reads KAGVTQTPRYLIKTRGQQVTLSCSPISGHRSVSWYQQTPGQGLQFLFEYFSETQRNKGNFPGRFSGRQFSNSRSEMNVSTLELGDSALYLCASSADGYTGELFFGEGSRLTVL.

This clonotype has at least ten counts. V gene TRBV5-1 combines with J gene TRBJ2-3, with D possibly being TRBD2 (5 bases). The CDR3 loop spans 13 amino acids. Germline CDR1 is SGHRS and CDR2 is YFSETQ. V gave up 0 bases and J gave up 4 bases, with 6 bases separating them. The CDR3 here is CASSLGGPDTQYF. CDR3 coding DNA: TGCGCCAGCAGCTTGGGAGGGCCAGATACGCAGTATTTT. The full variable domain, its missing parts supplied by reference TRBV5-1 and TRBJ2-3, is KAGVTQTPRYLIKTRGQQVTLSCSPISGHRSVSWYQQTPGQGLQFLFEYFSETQRNKGNFPGRFSGRQFSNSRSEMNVSTLELGDSALYLCASSLGGPDTQYFGPGTRLTVL.

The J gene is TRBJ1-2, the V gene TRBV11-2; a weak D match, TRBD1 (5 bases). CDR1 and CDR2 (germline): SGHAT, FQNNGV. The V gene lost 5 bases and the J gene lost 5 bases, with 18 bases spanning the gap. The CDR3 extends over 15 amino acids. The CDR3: CASSPLGVGVYGYTF. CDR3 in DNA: TGTGCCAGCAGCCCCCTGGGAGTGGGGGTGTATGGCTACACCTTC.

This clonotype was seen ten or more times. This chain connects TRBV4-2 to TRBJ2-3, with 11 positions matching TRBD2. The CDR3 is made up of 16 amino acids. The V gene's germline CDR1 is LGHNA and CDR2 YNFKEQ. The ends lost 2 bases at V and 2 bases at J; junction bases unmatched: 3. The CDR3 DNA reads TGTGCCAGCAGCCAAACTAGCGGGGGATCCACAGATACGCAGTATTTT. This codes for CASSQTSGGSTDTQYF.

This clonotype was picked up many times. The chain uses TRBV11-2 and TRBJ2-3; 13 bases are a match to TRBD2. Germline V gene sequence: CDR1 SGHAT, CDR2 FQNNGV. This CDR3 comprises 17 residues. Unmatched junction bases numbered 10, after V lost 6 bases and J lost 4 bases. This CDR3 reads CASSFHRTSGSADTQYF. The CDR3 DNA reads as TGTGCCAGCAGTTTCCATCGGACTAGCGGGAGTGCAGATACGCAGTATTTT.